This T cell receptor beta chain is from a study of cytomegalovirus exposure and HLA in healthy donors. The V gene's germline CDR1 is SEHNR and CDR2 FQNEAQ (reference sequence). This CDR3 has 17 residues. After removal of 5 bases from V and 3 bases from J, the junction contained 12 bases not matched to a gene. PCR amplification relied on 60 Vbeta primers (plus 13 Jbeta primers). The method was immunoSEQ multiplex PCR; TCRdb's version includes in-frame clones alone and lacks a portion of them. The table has approximately 110,000 clones, around 73% seen once. General study results and limits: Only CMV serostatus was available as immune exposure information. An analysis that was carried out later associated 16,000 or so TCR beta sequences with HLA alleles at 0.05 false discovery rate. An ancestry cluster, one associated with Asian ancestry, reportedly showed fewer N-insertions than the approximately 700-donor mean in a later analysis.

When sampled, the donors appeared nominally healthy, though they likely had unrecorded immune exposures. Concerning this clone: The antigen remains undetermined.

The sequenced sample was PBMCs. The clonotype comes from a man between 40 and 49 years old in good health and CMV-seronegative. The chain uses TRBV7-9 and TRBJ2-5; 10 bases map to TRBD2. CDR3 sequence (DNA): TGTGCCAGCAGCGTAACACTAGAGCGGGGGGGCAAAGAGACCCAGTACTTC. Encoded protein: CASSVTLERGGKETQYF.